The clone carrying this T cell receptor beta chain was picked up one time. Its antigen is still unknown. The data belong to a study of identical twins. Findings and caveats of the study: Within cord blood, abundant beta clonotypes carried fewer insertions, but memory repertoires showed no such trend.

This CDR3 comprises 13 residues. Germline loops: CDR1 SGHDN, CDR2 FVKESK. Between the trimmed V and J ends, which lost 0 bases and 6 bases, there was a span of 9 bases. Unique molecular identifiers were present on the cDNA, and a universal primer site came from template switching. TCRdb processed the 5' RACE reads anew with MiXCR; each CDR3 protein has one entry. This sample carries fewer than 250,000 distinct CDR3 sequences, approximately 9% of them seen once, and the ten largest clones take roughly 5%. This receptor was obtained from a young woman in good health. The sequenced sample consisted of memory (CD45RO+) T cells sorted from blood. The rearrangement joins TRBV14 to TRBJ2-7; D is unclear. DNA for the CDR3: TGTGCCAGCAGCCAAGACCTGAGAGGCGAGCAGTACTTC. Its protein product is CASSQDLRGEQYF.